The rows below give T cell receptor beta chains drawn from one sample of a study of response to subunit inactivated influenza vaccine. One entry per CDR3 protein, called by TCRdb with MiXCR from the RT-PCR reads. The sample has a few hundred thousand distinct CDR3 sequences, around 13% seen once; the top ten hold 11%. Sequencing was performed on PBMCs from blood, taken about 12 days after vaccination. The receptors stem from a man in his fifties or sixties who received an inactivated influenza vaccine. CDR3s include the opening cysteine and the closing phenylalanine or tryptophan. D genes are given only for firm matches. Not all rows give a size; the values are once, few, many and, for expanded clones, a class.

many,TRBJ1-1,14,-,TRBV12-3/TRBV12-4,CASSLVQGWTEAFF,TGTGCCAGCAGTTTAGTACAGGGCTGGACTGAAGCTTTCTTT
-,TRBJ2-3,16,-,TRBV12-3/TRBV12-4,CASSLAGRRGGDTQYF,TGTGCCAGCAGTTTAGCAGGTCGCAGGGGGGGGGATACGCAGTATTTT
few,TRBJ2-7,15,-,TRBV5-1,CASSLGFGQTYEQYF,TGCGCCAGCAGCTTGGGGTTTGGTCAGACCTACGAGCAGTACTTC
-,TRBJ1-6,14,TRBD1,TRBV20-1,CSASMTGNNSPLHF,TGCAGTGCTAGTATGACAGGGAATAATTCACCCCTCCACTTT
-,TRBJ2-7,13,-,TRBV7-2,CASRRDLNYEQYF,TGTGCCAGCAGAAGGGACCTGAACTACGAGCAGTACTTC
many,TRBJ2-1,14,-,TRBV5-1,CASSLSRVYDEQFF,TGCGCCAGCAGCTTGTCGAGGGTATACGATGAGCAGTTCTTC
-,TRBJ2-1,17,TRBD2,TRBV7-9,CASSPRLARSSYNEQFF,TGTGCCAGCAGCCCCAGACTAGCGCGCAGCTCCTACAATGAGCAGTTCTTC
few,TRBJ2-1,16,TRBD2,TRBV30,CAWSVPGLVTYNEQFF,TGTGCCTGGAGTGTCCCGGGACTAGTAACCTACAATGAGCAGTTCTTC
-,TRBJ2-1,15,-,TRBV9,CASSVEVRSYNEQFF,TGTGCCAGCAGCGTAGAAGTACGCTCCTACAATGAGCAGTTCTTC
-,TRBJ2-1,14,TRBD2,TRBV10-3,CAISERGSYNEQFF,TGTGCCATCAGCGAGCGGGGCTCCTACAATGAGCAGTTCTTC
many,TRBJ2-3,13,-,TRBV20-1,CSARRNAEDTQYF,TGCAGTGCTAGACGTAATGCCGAGGATACGCAGTATTTT
many,TRBJ2-6,16,-,TRBV6-5,CASSYRELSGANVLTF,TGTGCCAGCAGTTATAGGGAGCTCTCTGGGGCCAACGTCCTGACTTTC
once,TRBJ2-7,12,-,TRBV2,CASKPVLHEQYF,TGTGCCAGCAAGCCAGTGCTCCACGAGCAGTACTTC
-,TRBJ2-5,14,-,TRBV14,CASSRWDGQETQYF,TGTGCCAGCAGCCGCTGGGACGGTCAAGAGACCCAGTACTTC
-,TRBJ1-5,14,-,TRBV5-1,CASSVGPSGQPQHF,TGCGCCAGCAGCGTAGGACCTAGCGGTCAGCCCCAGCATTTT
few,TRBJ1-4,12,-,TRBV19,CASSDLDEKLFF,TGTGCCAGTAGCGACCTTGATGAAAAACTGTTTTTT
-,TRBJ2-3,15,-,TRBV15,CATSRDMKAPGTQYF,TGTGCCACCAGCAGAGATATGAAGGCACCAGGTACGCAGTATTTT
few,TRBJ2-3,15,TRBD1,TRBV4-2,CASSQPGQGPDTQYF,TGTGCCAGCAGCCAACCGGGACAGGGCCCAGATACGCAGTATTTT
few,TRBJ2-3,14,-,TRBV3-1,CASSQSGGADTQYF,TGTGCCAGCAGCCAATCGGGTGGCGCAGATACGCAGTATTTT
few,TRBJ2-1,14,-,TRBV20-1,CSAVRDPGDVGQFF,TGCAGTGCTGTACGGGATCCCGGTGATGTGGGGCAGTTCTTC
few,TRBJ1-5,12,-,TRBV29-1,CSVGSRIGPQHF,TGCAGCGTTGGGTCCCGCATCGGGCCCCAGCATTTT
-,TRBJ2-5,12,-,TRBV7-2,CASSLNLGTQYF,TGTGCCAGCAGCTTAAATCTAGGTACCCAGTACTTC
-,TRBJ2-5,16,TRBD1,TRBV20-1,CSASGTGNLYQETQYF,TGCAGTGCTTCGGGGACAGGGAACCTGTACCAAGAGACCCAGTACTTC
once,TRBJ1-1,13,-,TRBV10-3,CAIRTALNTEAFF,TGTGCCATCAGGACAGCCCTGAACACTGAGGCTTTCTTT
few,TRBJ2-1,11,-,TRBV29-1,CSVAGVGEQFF,TGCAGCGTTGCGGGAGTCGGTGAGCAGTTCTTC
-,TRBJ2-2,15,-,TRBV9,CASSVGRGLDGELFF,TGTGCCAGCAGCGTAGGACGGGGGCTGGACGGGGAGCTGTTTTTT
few,TRBJ2-1,12,-,TRBV29-1,CSVARDANEQFF,TGCAGCGTTGCTAGAGACGCCAATGAGCAGTTCTTC
few,TRBJ1-5,14,-,TRBV20-1,CSARSGSSNQPQHF,TGCAGTGCTAGATCCGGGTCTAGCAATCAGCCCCAGCATTTT
few,TRBJ2-2,16,TRBD2,TRBV5-1,CASSLTTSAGLFELFF,TGCGCCAGCAGTTTAACGACTAGCGCGGGCCTTTTCGAGCTGTTTTTT
few,TRBJ1-3,13,-,TRBV20-1,CSASKDSGNTIYF,TGCAGTGCTAGTAAGGACTCGGGAAACACCATATATTTT
few,TRBJ2-1,13,-,TRBV4-3,CASSHRLYDEQFF,TGCGCCAGCAGCCACCGGCTGTACGATGAGCAGTTCTTC
-,TRBJ1-6,13,TRBD1,TRBV30,CAWSRTGNSPLHF,TGTGCCTGGAGCAGGACAGGGAATTCACCCCTCCACTTT
many,TRBJ2-2,15,TRBD2,TRBV7-9,CASSLTGGPSGELFF,TGTGCCAGCAGCTTGACGGGGGGGCCCTCCGGGGAGCTGTTTTTT
many,TRBJ2-5,13,TRBD1,TRBV7-9,CASSPRGPETQYF,TGTGCCAGCAGCCCCAGGGGGCCAGAGACCCAGTACTTC
few,TRBJ2-5,15,-,TRBV12-3/TRBV12-4,CASSLTGAEQETQYF,TGTGCCAGCAGCCTTACCGGGGCGGAACAAGAGACCCAGTACTTC
-,TRBJ1-6,23,TRBD1,TRBV25-1,CASSATQTGTVFTRGSYNSPLHF,TGTGCCAGCAGTGCTACCCAAACCGGGACAGTATTTACGAGGGGCTCCTATAATTCACCCCTCCACTTT
many,TRBJ1-5,12,-,TRBV30,CAWRHSNQPQHF,TGTGCCTGGAGGCATAGCAATCAGCCCCAGCATTTT
-,TRBJ1-1,13,-,TRBV7-6,CASSLVHPTEAFF,TGTGCCAGCAGCTTAGTCCATCCCACTGAAGCTTTCTTT
once,TRBJ2-3,15,TRBD1,TRBV10-1,CASSPTGVNTDTQYF,TGCGCCAGCAGCCCCACAGGGGTCAACACAGATACGCAGTATTTT
few,TRBJ2-3,19,-,TRBV3-1,CASSQEPTTRGGPTDTQYF,TGTGCCAGCAGCCAAGAGCCCACCACCAGAGGGGGGCCGACAGATACGCAGTATTTT
few,TRBJ2-1,17,-,TRBV7-2,CASSSLGTGFFYNEQFF,TGTGCCAGCAGCTCACTGGGGACTGGATTTTTCTACAATGAGCAGTTCTTC
few,TRBJ2-7,11,TRBD1,TRBV25-1,CASSTTGRVDF,TGTGCCAGCAGTACGACAGGGAGAGTGGACTTC
-,TRBJ1-5,13,-,TRBV2,CASRRGRNQPQHF,TGTGCCAGCCGCCGGGGGAGGAATCAGCCCCAGCATTTT
many,TRBJ1-2,14,TRBD1,TRBV6-1,CASSSGTATLGYTF,TGTGCCAGCAGCTCCGGGACAGCGACTCTTGGCTACACCTTC
many,TRBJ2-1,16,-,TRBV6-5,CASSYSEGSSYNEQFF,TGTGCCAGCAGTTACTCAGAAGGGAGCTCCTACAATGAGCAGTTCTTC
-,TRBJ2-2,14,-,TRBV7-6,CASSFPPGTGELFF,TGTGCCAGCAGCTTTCCGCCAGGGACCGGGGAGCTGTTTTTT
few,TRBJ2-5,14,TRBD1,TRBV2,CASSLRGLQETQYF,TGTGCCAGCAGTTTGAGGGGGCTCCAAGAGACCCAGTACTTC
few,TRBJ1-4,14,TRBD1,TRBV15,CATSNDRGNEKLFF,TGTGCCACCAGCAATGACAGGGGTAATGAAAAACTGTTTTTT
-,TRBJ1-6,17,-,TRBV4-1,CASSQDRPVNPGSPLHF,TGCGCCAGCAGCCAAGATCGCCCAGTCAACCCAGGGTCACCCCTCCACTTT
-,TRBJ1-1,13,-,TRBV3-1,CASSQGARTEAFF,TGTGCCAGCAGCCAGGGGGCGCGGACTGAAGCTTTCTTT
-,TRBJ2-6,15,-,TRBV5-1,CASSLVAGGANVLTF,TGCGCCAGCAGCTTGGTGGCAGGTGGTGCCAACGTCCTGACTTTC